These 5 T cell receptor beta chains originate from one sample sequenced in a study of beta chain features in type 1 diabetes. All of the isolated RNA was reverse transcribed, so expressed TCRB transcripts were sequenced. Assay: immunoSEQ multiplex PCR; the TCRdb copy retains only in-frame clones and omits some. The profile shows around 140,000 clones, about a tenth of them singletons. Sequencing used central memory CD4+ T cells from blood. The receptor source for this set is a woman aged 40 to 50 in good health.

This chain uses TRBV2 with TRBJ1-6; the match to TRBD1 covers 7 bases. After removal of 8 bases from V and 7 bases from J, the junction contained 5 bases not matched to a gene. The CDR3 sequence is 13 residues long. Germline CDR1 reads SNHLY; CDR2 reads FYNNEI. The CDR3 is CASVGTDNSPLHF. CDR3 in DNA: TGTGCCAGCGTTGGGACAGACAATTCACCCCTCCACTTT.

The sample holds many counts of this clone. The rearrangement uses TRBV19 and TRBJ1-6; no clear D gene. V was pared by 7 bases and J by 0 bases, with 7 bases between. The germline V gene has CDR1 LNHDA and CDR2 SQIVND (reference sequence). The CDR3 is made up of 14 amino acids. In nucleotides, the CDR3 is TGTGCCAGTAACTTCAACTCCTATAATTCACCCCTCCACTTT. Translating it yields CASNFNSYNSPLHF.

The genes are TRBV5-1 and TRBJ2-7; 13 positions match TRBD2. After removal of 5 bases from V and 1 base from J, the junction contained 0 bases not matched to a gene. The V gene's germline CDR1 is SGHRS and CDR2 YFSETQ. The CDR3 spans 14 residues. CDR3 coding DNA: TGCGCCAGCAGACTAGCGGGGGGGTCCTACGAGCAGTACTTC. Translation gives CASRLAGGSYEQYF.

This clone was seen a handful of times. The chain links TRBV6-6 to TRBJ1-2; TRBD1 aligns across 8 bases. This CDR3 comprises 13 residues. Germline V gives CDR1 MNHNY, CDR2 SVGAGI (reference sequence). V shed 8 bases, J shed 4 bases, and the junction held 6 bases outside the gene matches. This CDR3 is CASRQGAGYGYTF. DNA of the CDR3: TGTGCCAGCCGTCAGGGGGCCGGCTATGGCTACACCTTC.

This clone was counted only a few times. This chain uses TRBV28 with TRBJ2-2, with 9 nucleotides matching TRBD1. The CDR3 sequence is 16 residues long. CDR1 and CDR2 from the germline V gene are MDHEN and SYDVKM. The J segment lost 0 bases and the V segment lost 6 bases, leaving 5 bases of the junction unmatched. The DNA of the CDR3 is TGTGCCAGCAGCCACAGGGGGCCTGCGAACACCGGGGAGCTGTTTTTT. Translating gives CASSHRGPANTGELFF.